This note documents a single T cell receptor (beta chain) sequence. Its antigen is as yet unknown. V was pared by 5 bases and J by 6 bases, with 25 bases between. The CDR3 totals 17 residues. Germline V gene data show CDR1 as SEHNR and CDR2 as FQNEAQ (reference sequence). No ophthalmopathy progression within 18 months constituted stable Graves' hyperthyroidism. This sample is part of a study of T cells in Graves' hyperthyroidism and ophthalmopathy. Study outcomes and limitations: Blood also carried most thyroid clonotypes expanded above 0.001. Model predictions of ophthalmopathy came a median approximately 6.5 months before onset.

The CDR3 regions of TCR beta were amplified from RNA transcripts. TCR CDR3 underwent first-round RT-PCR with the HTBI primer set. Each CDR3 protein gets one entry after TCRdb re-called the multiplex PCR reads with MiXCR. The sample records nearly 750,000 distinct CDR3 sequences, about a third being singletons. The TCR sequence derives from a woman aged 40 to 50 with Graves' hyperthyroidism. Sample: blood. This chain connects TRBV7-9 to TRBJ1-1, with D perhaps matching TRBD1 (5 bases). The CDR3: CASSRRGYMGKGSEAFF. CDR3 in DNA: TGTGCCAGCAGCCGAAGAGGGTATATGGGGAAGGGGTCTGAAGCTTTCTTT.